This T cell receptor (beta chain) originates from a study of CD8+ T cells in alopecia areata. As for the study in general: Treated patients were dosed with oral tofacitinib, taking 5 to 10 mg twice daily. Patients given treatment had severity scored by the percentage of scalp area affected.

cDNA serving as the sequencing template came from extracted, reverse transcribed RNA. Profiling relied on immunoSEQ multiplex PCR, and the TCRdb table lists in-frame clones only, not all of them. The sample includes some 80,000 clones, approximately 72% of them seen just once. Treatment denoted: oral pan-JAK inhibitor, 5-10 mg twice daily. About this clone itself: Its cognate antigen is unknown.

The germline V gene encodes CDR1 MGHDK and CDR2 SYGVNS. The CDR3 is made up of 15 amino acids. V lost 3 bases, J lost 3 bases, and 7 bases stayed unmatched. Findings of the study overall: Expanded CD8+ clones among the top 100, and scalp clonality, were significantly decreased by tofacitinib. Scalp repertoires also include resident alphabeta T cells from normal skin.

The receptor's source is a human donor with alopecia areata. V and J are TRBV25-1 and TRBJ1-2, with TRBD1 matching 7 bases. The material was CD8+ T cells sorted from blood, obtained at week 24, from a patient treated with tofacitinib. This CDR3 is CASSDDRDRDYGYTF. The CDR3 nucleotides read TGTGCCAGCAGTGACGACCGAGACAGGGACTATGGCTACACCTTC.